Sequencing of this TCR beta chain was carried out in a study of control samples from healthy donors and cancer patients. TCRdb's table, derived via immunoSEQ multiplex PCR, lists solely in-frame clones and lacks some. The sample carries approximately 150,000 clones, approximately 96% recorded once. Trimming removed 2 bases at V and 1 base at J, with 8 bases between. CDR1 and CDR2 from the germline V gene are SEHNR and FQNEAQ (reference sequence). CDR3 length: 14 residues. This TCR was sampled from a woman in her 30s in good health. V gene TRBV7-9 combines with J gene TRBJ2-5, with unresolved D. The specimen was blood. The CDR3 nucleotides read TGTGCCAGCAGCTTATTGAGCCCCCAAGAGACCCAGTACTTC. The encoded protein is CASSLLSPQETQYF.